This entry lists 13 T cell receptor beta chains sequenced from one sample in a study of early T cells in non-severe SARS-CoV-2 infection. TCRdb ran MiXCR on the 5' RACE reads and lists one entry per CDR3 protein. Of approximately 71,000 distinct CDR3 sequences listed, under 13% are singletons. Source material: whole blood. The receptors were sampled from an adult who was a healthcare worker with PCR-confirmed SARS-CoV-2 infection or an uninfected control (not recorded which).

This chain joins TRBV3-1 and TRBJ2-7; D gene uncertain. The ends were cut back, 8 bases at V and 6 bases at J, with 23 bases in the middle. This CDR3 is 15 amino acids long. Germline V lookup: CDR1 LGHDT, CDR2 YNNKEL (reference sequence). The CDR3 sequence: CASSEWGINSGEQYF. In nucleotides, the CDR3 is TGTGCCAGCTCAGAGTGGGGAATCAACTCGGGCGAGCAGTACTTC.

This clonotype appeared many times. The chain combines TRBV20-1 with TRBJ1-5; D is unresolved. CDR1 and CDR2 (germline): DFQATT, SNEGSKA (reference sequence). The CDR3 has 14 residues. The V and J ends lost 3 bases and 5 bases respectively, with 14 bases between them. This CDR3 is CSASGRTVDQPQHF. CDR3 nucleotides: TGCAGTGCTAGCGGAAGGACGGTGGATCAGCCCCAGCATTTT.

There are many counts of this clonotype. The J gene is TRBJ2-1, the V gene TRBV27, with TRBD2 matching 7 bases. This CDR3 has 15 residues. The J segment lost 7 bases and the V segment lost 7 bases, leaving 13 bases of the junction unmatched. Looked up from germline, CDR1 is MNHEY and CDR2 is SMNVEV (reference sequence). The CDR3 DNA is TGTGCCAGCACCCCTGCGGCGGGAGAGGTAAATGAGCAGTTCTTC. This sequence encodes CASTPAAGEVNEQFF.

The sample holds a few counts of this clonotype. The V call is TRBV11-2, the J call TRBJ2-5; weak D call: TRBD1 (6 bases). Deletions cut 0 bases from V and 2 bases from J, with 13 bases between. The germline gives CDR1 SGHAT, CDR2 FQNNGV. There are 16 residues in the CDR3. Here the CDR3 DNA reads TGTGCCAGCAGCTTAGAAGCACCGAGGGGGCAAGAGACCCAGTACTTC. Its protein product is CASSLEAPRGQETQYF.

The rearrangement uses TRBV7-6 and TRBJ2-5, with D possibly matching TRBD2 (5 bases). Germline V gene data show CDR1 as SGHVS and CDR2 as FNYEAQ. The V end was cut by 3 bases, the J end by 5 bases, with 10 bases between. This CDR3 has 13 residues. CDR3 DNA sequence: TGTGCCAGCAGCTTGAATAGGAGGGAGACCCAGTACTTC. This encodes CASSLNRRETQYF.

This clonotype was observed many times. Here the CDR3 DNA reads TGTGCCAGCAGTGACGCGGCGGGAGGGATGGATGAGCAGTTCTTC. Its translation: CASSDAAGGMDEQFF. This chain uses TRBV2 with TRBJ2-1, with TRBD2 matching 9 bases. J was trimmed by 8 bases and V by 3 bases; bases with no gene match: 8. The germline V gene has CDR1 SNHLY and CDR2 FYNNEI. The CDR3 is 15 amino acids. The whole variable domain, remainder taken from reference TRBV2 and TRBJ2-1, is EPEVTQTPSHQVTQMGQEVILRCVPISNHLYFYWYRQILGQKVEFLVSFYNNEISEKSEIFDDQFSVERPDGSNFTLKIRSTKLEDSAMYFCASSDAAGGMDEQFFGPGTRLTVL.

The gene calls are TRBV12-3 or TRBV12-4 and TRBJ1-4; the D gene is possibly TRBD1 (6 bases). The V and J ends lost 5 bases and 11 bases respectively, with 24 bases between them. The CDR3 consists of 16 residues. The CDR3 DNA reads TGTGCCAGCAGTCCGGCAGAGGGGAGGGGGACGTTGAAACTGTTTTTT. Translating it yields CASSPAEGRGTLKLFF.

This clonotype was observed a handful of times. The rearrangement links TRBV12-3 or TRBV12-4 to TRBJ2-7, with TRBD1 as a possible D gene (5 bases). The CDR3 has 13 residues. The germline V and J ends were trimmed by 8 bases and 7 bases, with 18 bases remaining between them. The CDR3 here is CASQTGRAHEQYF. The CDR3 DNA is TGTGCCAGCCAGACTGGCAGGGCTCATGAGCAGTACTTC.

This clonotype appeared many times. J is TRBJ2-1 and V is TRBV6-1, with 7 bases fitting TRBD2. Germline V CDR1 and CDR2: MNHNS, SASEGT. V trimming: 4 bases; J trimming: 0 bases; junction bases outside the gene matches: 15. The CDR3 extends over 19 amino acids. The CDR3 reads CASSGGGEGPLFSYNEQFF. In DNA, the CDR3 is TGTGCCAGCAGTGGGGGCGGGGAGGGCCCGTTATTCTCCTACAATGAGCAGTTCTTC.

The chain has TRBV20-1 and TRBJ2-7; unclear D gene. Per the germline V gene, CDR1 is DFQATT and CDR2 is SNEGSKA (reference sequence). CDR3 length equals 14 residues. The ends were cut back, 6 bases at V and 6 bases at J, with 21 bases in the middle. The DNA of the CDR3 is TGCAGTGCCCAAAAGGACGGTCCCCGTGGCGAGCAGTACTTC. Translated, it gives CSAQKDGPRGEQYF.

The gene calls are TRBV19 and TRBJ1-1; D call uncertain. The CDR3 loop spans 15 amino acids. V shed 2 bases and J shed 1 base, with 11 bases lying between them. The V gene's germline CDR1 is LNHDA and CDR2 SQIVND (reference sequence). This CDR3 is CASSISLRRNTEAFF. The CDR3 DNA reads TGTGCCAGTAGTATATCCCTCCGTAGGAACACTGAAGCTTTCTTT.

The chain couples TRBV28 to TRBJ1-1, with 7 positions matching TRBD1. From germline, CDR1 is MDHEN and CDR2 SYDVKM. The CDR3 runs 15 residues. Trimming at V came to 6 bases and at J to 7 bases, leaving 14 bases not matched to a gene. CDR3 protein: CASSSGGTAGSEAFF. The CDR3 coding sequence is TGTGCCAGCAGCTCGGGTGGGACAGCGGGGAGTGAAGCTTTCTTT.

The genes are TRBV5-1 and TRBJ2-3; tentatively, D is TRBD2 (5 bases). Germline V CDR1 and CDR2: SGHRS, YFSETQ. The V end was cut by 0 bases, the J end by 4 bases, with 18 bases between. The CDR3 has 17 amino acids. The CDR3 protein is CASSLGLAPMGSDTQYF. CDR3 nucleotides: TGCGCCAGCAGCTTGGGATTAGCGCCGATGGGGTCAGATACGCAGTATTTT.